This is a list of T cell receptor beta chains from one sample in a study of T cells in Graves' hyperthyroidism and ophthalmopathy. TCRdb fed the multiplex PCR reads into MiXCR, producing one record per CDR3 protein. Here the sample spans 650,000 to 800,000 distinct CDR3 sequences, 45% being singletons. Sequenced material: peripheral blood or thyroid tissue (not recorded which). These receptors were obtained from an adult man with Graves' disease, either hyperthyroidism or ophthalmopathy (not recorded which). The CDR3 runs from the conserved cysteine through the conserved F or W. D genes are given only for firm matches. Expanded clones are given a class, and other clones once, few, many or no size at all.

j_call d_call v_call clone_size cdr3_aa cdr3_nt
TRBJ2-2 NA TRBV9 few CASSVIGGNDGELFF TGTGCCAGCAGCGTAATTGGGGGGAACGACGGGGAGCTGTTTTTT
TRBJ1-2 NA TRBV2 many CASSEDQGNYGYTF TGTGCCAGCAGTGAAGATCAGGGTAACTATGGCTACACCTTC
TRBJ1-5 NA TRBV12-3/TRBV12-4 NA CASSLGSVGNQPQHF TGTGCCAGCAGTTTAGGCTCGGTCGGGAATCAGCCCCAGCATTTT
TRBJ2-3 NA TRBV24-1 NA CATSDPTVDTRYF TGTGCCACCAGTGATCCCACGGTAGATACGCGGTATTTT
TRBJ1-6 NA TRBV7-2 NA CASSYEGNNSPLHF TGTGCCAGCAGTTATGAGGGGAATAATTCACCCCTCCACTTT
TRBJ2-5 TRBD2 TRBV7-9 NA CASSETAGGPETQYF TGTGCCAGCAGCGAAACGGCGGGGGGGCCGGAGACCCAGTACTTC
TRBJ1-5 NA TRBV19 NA CATDDRYSNQPQHF TGTGCCACCGACGACAGATATAGCAATCAGCCCCAGCATTTT
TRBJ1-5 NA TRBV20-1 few CSAFPGRGNQPQHF TGCAGTGCCTTCCCGGGACGGGGTAATCAGCCCCAGCATTTT
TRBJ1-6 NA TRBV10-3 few CASSGTAGISPLHF TGTGCCAGCAGCGGGACTGCCGGAATTTCACCCCTCCACTTT
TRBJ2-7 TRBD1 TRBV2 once CATYRDRDSGRQYF TGTGCCACCTACCGGGACAGGGACTCTGGGCGGCAGTACTTC
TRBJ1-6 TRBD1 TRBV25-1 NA CASLQGAGDSPLHF TGTGCCAGCTTGCAGGGGGCCGGTGATTCACCCCTCCACTTT
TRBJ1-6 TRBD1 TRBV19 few CASSMAGGGSPLHF TGTGCCAGTAGTATGGCAGGGGGCGGTTCACCCCTCCACTTT
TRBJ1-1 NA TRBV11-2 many CASSLLGTGNTEAFF TGTGCCAGCAGCTTATTGGGTACGGGGAACACTGAAGCTTTCTTT
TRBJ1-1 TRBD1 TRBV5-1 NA CASSLVRDRGRTEAFF TGCGCCAGCAGCTTGGTTCGGGACAGGGGAAGAACTGAAGCTTTCTTT